These 15 T cell receptor beta chains were sequenced from one sample in a study of cytomegalovirus exposure and HLA in healthy donors. A multiplex PCR was run with 60 Vbeta primers and 13 Jbeta primers. Measured with immunoSEQ multiplex PCR; TCRdb has only the in-frame clones, and not every one. The table includes about 140,000 clones, 80% detected once. Sequences were obtained from PBMCs. These receptors originate from a man aged 35 to 55 in good health and CMV-seronegative.

The DNA for the CDR3 is TGCGCCAGCAGCCCTCTCCCCGGGACTTCTTTTTACACCGGGGAGCTGTTTTTT. Residues: CASSPLPGTSFYTGELFF. The V and J genes are TRBV4-3 and TRBJ2-2; tentatively, D is TRBD2 (6 bases). The CDR3 spans 18 residues. Trimming shortened V by 4 bases and J by 3 bases, and 21 bases separated the two germline ends. Germline values: CDR1 LGHNA, CDR2 YSLEER.

V gene TRBV29-1 combines with J gene TRBJ1-1; 10 positions match TRBD1. Looked up from germline, CDR1 is SQVTM and CDR2 is ANQGSEA. Trimming cost V 6 bases and J 4 bases; bases outside gene matches: 5. The CDR3 has 13 amino acids. CDR3 DNA: TGCAGCGTGGGACAGGGGTCCGGCACTGAAGCTTTCTTT. The encoded protein is CSVGQGSGTEAFF.

The chain has TRBV6-5 and TRBJ2-5; D gene unclear. TRBJ2-7 matches the DNA end more closely, so the J call is doubtful. Germline values: CDR1 MNHEY, CDR2 SVGAGI. The CDR3 loop spans 14 amino acids. The CDR3 DNA reads as TGTGCCAGCACATCGCCACAGCCCCCCAACGAGCAGTACTTC. It is translated as CASTSPQPPNEQYF.

Concerning this clone: Germline and junction disagree at one end, which may indicate a read error. V gene TRBV7-7 combines with J gene TRBJ2-5; TRBD2 matches at 10 bases. There are 15 residues in the CDR3. CDR1 SSHAT and CDR2 FNYEAQ come from the germline V gene (reference sequence). CDR3 protein: CASSLQRGGLETQYF. For the CDR3, the DNA is TGTGCTAGCAGCTTACAGCGGGGGGGCCTGGAGACCCAGTACTTC.

This clone is a singleton in its sample. The V gene is TRBV7-8, the J gene TRBJ1-3; 8 bases are a match to TRBD1. CDR1 is SGHVS, CDR2 FQNEAQ, per germline. This CDR3 is built from 17 residues. The V segment lost 4 bases and the J segment 4 bases; nucleotides outside the gene matches: 12. This CDR3 is CASSSWDARGPGNTIYF. The CDR3 DNA is TGTGCCAGCAGCTCCTGGGACGCCAGGGGGCCCGGAAACACCATATATTTT.

As concerns this clone: Other DNA sequences in this sample translate to the same CDR3. The chain is built from TRBV29-1 and TRBJ2-7, with a tentative D call TRBD2 (6 bases). The germline gives CDR1 SQVTM, CDR2 ANQGSEA. Trimming shortened V by 2 bases and J by 4 bases, and 9 bases separated the two germline ends. The CDR3 covers 12 residues. The CDR3 here is CSVEIAAYEQYF. Written as DNA, the CDR3 is TGCAGCGTTGAAATAGCGGCATACGAGCAGTACTTC.

This clone came up a few times. The V gene is TRBV11-2, the J gene TRBJ1-2, with 8 bases matching TRBD1. CDR3 length equals 15 residues. Germline values: CDR1 SGHAT, CDR2 FQNNGV. Germline trimming cut 5 bases from V and 4 bases from J; bases unmatched to any gene: 9. The CDR3 DNA follows: TGTGCCAGCAGCGATCGGAGGCAGGGGGCCTATGGCTACACCTTC. Encoded protein: CASSDRRQGAYGYTF.

The chain combines TRBV6-5 with TRBJ2-5, with D possibly matching TRBD2 (5 bases). The J call may be incorrect, as the DNA end agrees better with TRBJ2-7. In germline, CDR1 is MNHEY, CDR2 SVGAGI. The CDR3 has 12 amino acids. The CDR3 DNA reads TGTGCCACCCGACGGGACTCCTACGAGCAGTACTTC. Translation gives CATRRDSYEQYF.

The rearrangement links TRBV18 to TRBJ1-2; 7 nucleotides align to TRBD1. V was pared by 3 bases and J by 8 bases, with 6 bases of the junction left unmatched. This CDR3 comprises 13 residues. CDR1 is KGHSH and CDR2 is LQKENI in the germline V gene. This chain's CDR3 is CASSPLTGSGYTF. CDR3 coding DNA: TGTGCCAGCTCACCGTTGACAGGGTCCGGCTACACCTTC.

V and J are TRBV7-2 and TRBJ1-6, with TRBD1 matching 9 bases. The ends lost 1 base at V and 13 bases at J; junction bases unmatched: 5. The CDR3 length is 14 residues. Germline V lookup: CDR1 SGHTA, CDR2 FQGNSA. This chain's CDR3 is CASSLGDRVPPLHF. The CDR3 DNA reads TGTGCCAGCAGCTTAGGGGACAGGGTGCCCCCCCTCCACTTT. Full variable domain (remainder filled in from reference TRBV7-2 and TRBJ1-6): GAGVSQSPSNKVTEKGKDVELRCDPISGHTALYWYRQSLGQGLEFLIYFQGNSAPDKSGLPSDRFSAERTGGSVSTLTIQRTQQEDSAVYLCASSLGDRVPPLHFGNGTRLTVT.

A few counts support this clone. The chain couples TRBV4-3 to TRBJ2-3, with 10 bases that match TRBD2. CDR3 length: 16 residues. J was trimmed by 7 bases and V by 1 base; bases with no gene match: 8. Germline-derived CDR1 and CDR2 are LGHNA and YSLEER. The CDR3 region is CASSQGTSGVLNTQYF. In DNA form, the CDR3 reads TGCGCCAGCAGCCAAGGAACTAGCGGGGTTCTAAATACGCAGTATTTT.

The chain uses TRBV7-6 and TRBJ2-4; 13 bases agree with TRBD2. The CDR3 sequence is 16 residues long. Germline lookup yields CDR1 SGHVS and CDR2 FNYEAQ. J was trimmed by 8 bases and V by 5 bases; bases with no gene match: 9. The CDR3 sequence: CASSPFTSGGAHIQYF. The CDR3 DNA is TGTGCCAGCAGCCCCTTCACTAGCGGGGGGGCTCACATTCAGTACTTC.

The CDR3 sequence: CASSPTGIYGYTF. In nucleotides, the CDR3 is TGTGCCAGCAGCCCAACAGGGATATATGGCTACACCTTC. The chain recombines TRBV7-2 with TRBJ1-2, with D possibly being TRBD1 (6 bases). This CDR3 region has 13 residues. Deletions cut 5 bases from V and 5 bases from J, with 12 bases between. Germline CDR1 and CDR2: SGHTA and FQGNSA. Drawing the rest from reference TRBV7-2 and TRBJ1-2, the complete variable domain is GAGVSQSPSNKVTEKGKDVELRCDPISGHTALYWYRQSLGQGLEFLIYFQGNSAPDKSGLPSDRFSAERTGGSVSTLTIQRTQQEDSAVYLCASSPTGIYGYTFGSGTRLTVV.

The genes are TRBV2 and TRBJ2-3; TRBD2 aligns across 9 bases. The germline V gene has CDR1 SNHLY and CDR2 FYNNEI. This CDR3 comprises 13 residues. V was clipped by 6 bases and J by 6 bases; unmatched bases: 4. CDR3 protein: CASSPSGDDTQYF. Written as DNA, the CDR3 is TGTGCCAGCAGCCCTAGCGGGGATGATACGCAGTATTTT.

The chain links TRBV30 to TRBJ1-5; D call uncertain. The V gene lost 1 base and the J gene lost 0 bases, with 10 bases spanning the gap. From germline, CDR1 is GTSNPN and CDR2 SVGIG (reference sequence). CDR3 size: 15 residues. For the CDR3, the DNA is TGTGCCTGGAGTGAAGGAGGGTTTAGCAATCAGCCCCAGCATTTT. This gives the protein CAWSEGGFSNQPQHF.